Listed here is a single T cell receptor beta chain. Its antigen is not known. The data were obtained in a study of brain T cells in children with intractable seizures. Findings and limits, study-wide: Pre- and post-surgery blood differed in depth, so pre-surgery absences may be undersampling. HCMV serostatus was not known, and viral specificity came from CDR3 similarity only.

Time point in this sample: blood from clinic visit 5 months post-surgery; TSC patient then seizure free. Only cases whose brain tissue showed the highest T cell transcript signatures were sequenced. Pre-surgery treatment included at least one anti-epileptic drug. This CDR3 spans 16 amino acids. Trimming took off 5 bases at V and 1 base at J, with 17 bases between the two ends. The germline V gene encodes CDR1 MGHRA and CDR2 YSYEKL. TCRdb keeps only in-frame clones here, not all; method: immunoSEQ multiplex PCR. The sample lists about 320,000 clones; over 90% were seen once. The receptor comes from a boy less than two years old with tuberous sclerosis and intractable seizures. The chain employs TRBV4-1 and TRBJ1-2, with D tentatively TRBD1 (6 bases). Material: peripheral blood, obtained roughly 5 months after surgery. CDR3 amino acids: CASSSIGEGGNYGYTF. The CDR3 DNA follows: TGCGCCAGCAGCTCAATTGGTGAAGGGGGTAACTATGGCTACACCTTC.